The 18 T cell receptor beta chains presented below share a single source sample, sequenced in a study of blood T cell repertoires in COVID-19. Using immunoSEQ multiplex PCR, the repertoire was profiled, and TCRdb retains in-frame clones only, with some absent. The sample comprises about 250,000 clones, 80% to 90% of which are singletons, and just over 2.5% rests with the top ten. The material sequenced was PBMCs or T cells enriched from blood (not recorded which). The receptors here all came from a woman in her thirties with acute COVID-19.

CDR3: CASSLSGQGRSPLHF. Here the CDR3 DNA reads TGTGCCAGTAGCCTTAGCGGACAGGGTCGGTCACCCCTCCACTTT. The chain combines TRBV19 with TRBJ1-6; 8 positions agree with TRBD1. Germline V gene sequence: CDR1 LNHDA, CDR2 SQIVND (reference sequence). The CDR3 is 15 residues long. Losses at the gene ends were 6 bases for V and 10 bases for J; bases not matched to a gene: 11.

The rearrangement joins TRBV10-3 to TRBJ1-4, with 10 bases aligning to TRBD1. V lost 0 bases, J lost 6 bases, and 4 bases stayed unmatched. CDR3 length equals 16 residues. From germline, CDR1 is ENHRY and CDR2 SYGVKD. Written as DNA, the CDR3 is TGTGCCATCAGTGAGTCCCGGGACAGGGGACATGAAAAACTGTTTTTT. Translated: CAISESRDRGHEKLFF.

The CDR3 DNA follows: TGTGCCAGCAGCTTAAGTATCGGACAGGGCAACACCATATATTTT. Its translation is CASSLSIGQGNTIYF. The V call is TRBV7-2, the J call TRBJ1-3; 8 bases are shared with TRBD1. With V trimmed by 2 bases and J by 7 bases, 7 bases remained unmatched. This CDR3 contains 15 residues. Germline lookup yields CDR1 SGHTA and CDR2 FQGNSA.

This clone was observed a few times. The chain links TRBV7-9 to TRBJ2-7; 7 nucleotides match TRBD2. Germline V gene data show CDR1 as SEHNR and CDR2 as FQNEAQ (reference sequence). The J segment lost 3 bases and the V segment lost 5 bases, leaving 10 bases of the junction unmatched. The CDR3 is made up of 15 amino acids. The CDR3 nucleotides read TGTGCCAGCAGCACCAGCGGGGTCGGAGTCTACGAGCAGTACTTC. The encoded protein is CASSTSGVGVYEQYF.

CDR3 amino acids: CASSPRQNSYNEQFF. DNA for the CDR3: TGTGCCAGCAGTCCACGACAGAATTCCTACAATGAGCAGTTCTTC. The chain couples TRBV6-4 to TRBJ2-1; D possibly corresponds to TRBD1 (5 bases). Per the germline V gene, CDR1 is MRHNA and CDR2 is SNTAGT. V shed 5 bases and J shed 1 base, with 12 bases lying between them. This CDR3 comprises 15 residues.

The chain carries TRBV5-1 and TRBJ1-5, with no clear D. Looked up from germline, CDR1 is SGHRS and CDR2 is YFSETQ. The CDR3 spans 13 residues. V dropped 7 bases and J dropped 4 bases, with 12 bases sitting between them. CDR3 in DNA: TGCGCCAGCTCCCCAGGAGGAAATCAGCCCCAGCATTTT. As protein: CASSPGGNQPQHF.

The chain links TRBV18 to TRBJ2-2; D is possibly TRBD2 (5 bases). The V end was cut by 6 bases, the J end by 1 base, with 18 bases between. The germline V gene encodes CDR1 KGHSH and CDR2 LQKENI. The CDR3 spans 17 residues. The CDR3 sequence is CASSPRTRGLNTGELFF. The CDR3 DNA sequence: TGTGCCAGCTCTCCCAGGACCAGAGGGCTGAACACCGGGGAGCTGTTTTTT.

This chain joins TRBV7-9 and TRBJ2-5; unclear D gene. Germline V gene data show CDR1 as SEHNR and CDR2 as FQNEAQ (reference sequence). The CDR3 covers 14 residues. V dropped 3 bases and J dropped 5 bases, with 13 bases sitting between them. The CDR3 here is CASSFSGGLETQYF. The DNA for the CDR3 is TGTGCCAGCAGCTTCTCCGGTGGGCTCGAGACCCAGTACTTC. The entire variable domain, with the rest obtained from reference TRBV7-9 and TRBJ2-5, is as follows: DTGVSQNPRHKITKRGQNVTFRCDPISEHNRLYWYRQTLGQGPEFLTYFQNEAQLEKSRLLSDRFSAERPKGSFSTLEIQRTEQGDSAMYLCASSFSGGLETQYFGPGTRLLVL.

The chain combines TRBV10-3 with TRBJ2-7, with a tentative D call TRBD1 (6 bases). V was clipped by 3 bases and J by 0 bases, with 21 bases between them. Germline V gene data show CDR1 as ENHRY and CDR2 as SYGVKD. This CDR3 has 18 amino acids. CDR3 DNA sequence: TGTGCCATCAGTGACCCCGCCCGCTCCGGGACACTCTCCTACGAGCAGTACTTC. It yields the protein CAISDPARSGTLSYEQYF.

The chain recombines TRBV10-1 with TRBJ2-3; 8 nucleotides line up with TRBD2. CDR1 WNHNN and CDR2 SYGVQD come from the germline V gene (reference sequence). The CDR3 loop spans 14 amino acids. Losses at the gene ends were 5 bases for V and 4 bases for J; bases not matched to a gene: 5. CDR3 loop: CASSSGGDSDTQYF. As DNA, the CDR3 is TGCGCCAGCAGTTCGGGGGGGGACTCAGATACGCAGTATTTT.

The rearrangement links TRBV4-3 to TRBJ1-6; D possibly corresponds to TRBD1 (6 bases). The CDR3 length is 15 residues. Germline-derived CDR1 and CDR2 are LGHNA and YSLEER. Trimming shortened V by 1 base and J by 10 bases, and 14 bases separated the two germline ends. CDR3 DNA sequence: TGCGCCAGCAGCCAAGGTTTACAGGGAAACTCACCCCTCCACTTT. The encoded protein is CASSQGLQGNSPLHF.

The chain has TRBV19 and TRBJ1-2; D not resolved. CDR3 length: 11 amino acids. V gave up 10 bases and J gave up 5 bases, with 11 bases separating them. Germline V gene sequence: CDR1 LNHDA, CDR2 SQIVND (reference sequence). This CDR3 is CATKERYGYTF. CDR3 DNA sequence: TGTGCCACTAAGGAGAGGTATGGCTACACCTTC.

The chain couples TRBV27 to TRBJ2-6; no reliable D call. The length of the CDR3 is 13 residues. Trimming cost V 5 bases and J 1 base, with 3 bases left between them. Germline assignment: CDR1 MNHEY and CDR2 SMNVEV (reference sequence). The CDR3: CASSPSGANVLTF. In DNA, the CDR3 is TGTGCCAGCAGTCCGTCTGGGGCCAACGTCCTGACTTTC.

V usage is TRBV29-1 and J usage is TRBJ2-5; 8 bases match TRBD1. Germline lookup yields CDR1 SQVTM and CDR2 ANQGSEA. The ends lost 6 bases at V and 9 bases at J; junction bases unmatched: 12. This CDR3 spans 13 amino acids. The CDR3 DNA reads TGCAGCGTGGACAGGGTTAATGTTGGGGCCCAGTACTTC. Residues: CSVDRVNVGAQYF.

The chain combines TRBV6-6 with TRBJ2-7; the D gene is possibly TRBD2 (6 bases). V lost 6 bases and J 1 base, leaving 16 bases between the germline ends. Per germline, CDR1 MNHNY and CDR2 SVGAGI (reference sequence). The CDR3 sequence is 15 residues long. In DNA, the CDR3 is TGTGCCAGCAGAATACTAGCCCCACCTTCCTACGAGCAGTACTTC. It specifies CASRILAPPSYEQYF.

CDR3 nucleotide sequence: TGTGCCAGCAGCTTTAGCGGGGGCCCCTACAATGAGCAGTTCTTC. Protein product: CASSFSGGPYNEQFF. The chain carries TRBV7-2 and TRBJ2-1, with TRBD2 identical over 9 bases. With 3 bases clipped from V and 2 bases from J, the junction kept 2 bases outside the gene matches. The CDR3 runs 15 residues. Germline lookup yields CDR1 SGHTA and CDR2 FQGNSA.

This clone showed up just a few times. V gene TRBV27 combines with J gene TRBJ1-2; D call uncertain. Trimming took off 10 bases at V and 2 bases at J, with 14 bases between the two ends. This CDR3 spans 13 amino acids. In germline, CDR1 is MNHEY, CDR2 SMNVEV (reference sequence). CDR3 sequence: CATSHKPNYGYTF. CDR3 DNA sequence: TGTGCCACCTCTCATAAGCCCAACTATGGCTACACCTTC.

This CDR3 is CASSVLASTQYF. The CDR3 DNA sequence: TGTGCCAGCAGTGTACTAGCGAGTACGCAGTATTTT. The gene calls are TRBV2 and TRBJ2-3, with 7 bases aligning to TRBD2. Germline lookup yields CDR1 SNHLY and CDR2 FYNNEI. V was clipped by 4 bases and J by 8 bases; unmatched bases: 3. CDR3 length: 12 residues.